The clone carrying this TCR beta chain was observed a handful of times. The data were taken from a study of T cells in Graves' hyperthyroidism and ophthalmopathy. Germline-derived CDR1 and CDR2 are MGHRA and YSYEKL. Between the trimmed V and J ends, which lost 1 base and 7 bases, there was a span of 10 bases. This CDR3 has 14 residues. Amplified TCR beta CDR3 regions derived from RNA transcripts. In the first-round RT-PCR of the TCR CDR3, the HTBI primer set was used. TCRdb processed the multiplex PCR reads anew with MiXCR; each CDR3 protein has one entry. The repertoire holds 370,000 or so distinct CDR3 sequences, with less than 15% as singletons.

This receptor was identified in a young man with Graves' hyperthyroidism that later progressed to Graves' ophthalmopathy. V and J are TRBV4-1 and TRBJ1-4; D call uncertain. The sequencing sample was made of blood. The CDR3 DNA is TGCGCCAGCAGCCAAGCTGTACCGTTTGAAAAACTGTTTTTT. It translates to CASSQAVPFEKLFF.